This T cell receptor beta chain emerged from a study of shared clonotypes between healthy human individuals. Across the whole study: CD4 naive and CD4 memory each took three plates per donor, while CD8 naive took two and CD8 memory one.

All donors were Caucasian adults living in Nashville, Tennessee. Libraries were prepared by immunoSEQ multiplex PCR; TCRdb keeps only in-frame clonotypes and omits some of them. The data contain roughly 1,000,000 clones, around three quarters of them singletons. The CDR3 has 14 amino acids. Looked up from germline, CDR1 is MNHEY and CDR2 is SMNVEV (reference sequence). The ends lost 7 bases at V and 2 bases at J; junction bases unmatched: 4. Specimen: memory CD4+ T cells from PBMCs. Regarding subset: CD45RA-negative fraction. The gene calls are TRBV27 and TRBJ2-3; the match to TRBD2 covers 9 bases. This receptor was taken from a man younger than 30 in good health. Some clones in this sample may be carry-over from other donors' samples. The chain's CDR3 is CASKGGRDTDTQYF. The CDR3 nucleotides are TGTGCCAGCAAGGGCGGGAGGGACACAGATACGCAGTATTTT.